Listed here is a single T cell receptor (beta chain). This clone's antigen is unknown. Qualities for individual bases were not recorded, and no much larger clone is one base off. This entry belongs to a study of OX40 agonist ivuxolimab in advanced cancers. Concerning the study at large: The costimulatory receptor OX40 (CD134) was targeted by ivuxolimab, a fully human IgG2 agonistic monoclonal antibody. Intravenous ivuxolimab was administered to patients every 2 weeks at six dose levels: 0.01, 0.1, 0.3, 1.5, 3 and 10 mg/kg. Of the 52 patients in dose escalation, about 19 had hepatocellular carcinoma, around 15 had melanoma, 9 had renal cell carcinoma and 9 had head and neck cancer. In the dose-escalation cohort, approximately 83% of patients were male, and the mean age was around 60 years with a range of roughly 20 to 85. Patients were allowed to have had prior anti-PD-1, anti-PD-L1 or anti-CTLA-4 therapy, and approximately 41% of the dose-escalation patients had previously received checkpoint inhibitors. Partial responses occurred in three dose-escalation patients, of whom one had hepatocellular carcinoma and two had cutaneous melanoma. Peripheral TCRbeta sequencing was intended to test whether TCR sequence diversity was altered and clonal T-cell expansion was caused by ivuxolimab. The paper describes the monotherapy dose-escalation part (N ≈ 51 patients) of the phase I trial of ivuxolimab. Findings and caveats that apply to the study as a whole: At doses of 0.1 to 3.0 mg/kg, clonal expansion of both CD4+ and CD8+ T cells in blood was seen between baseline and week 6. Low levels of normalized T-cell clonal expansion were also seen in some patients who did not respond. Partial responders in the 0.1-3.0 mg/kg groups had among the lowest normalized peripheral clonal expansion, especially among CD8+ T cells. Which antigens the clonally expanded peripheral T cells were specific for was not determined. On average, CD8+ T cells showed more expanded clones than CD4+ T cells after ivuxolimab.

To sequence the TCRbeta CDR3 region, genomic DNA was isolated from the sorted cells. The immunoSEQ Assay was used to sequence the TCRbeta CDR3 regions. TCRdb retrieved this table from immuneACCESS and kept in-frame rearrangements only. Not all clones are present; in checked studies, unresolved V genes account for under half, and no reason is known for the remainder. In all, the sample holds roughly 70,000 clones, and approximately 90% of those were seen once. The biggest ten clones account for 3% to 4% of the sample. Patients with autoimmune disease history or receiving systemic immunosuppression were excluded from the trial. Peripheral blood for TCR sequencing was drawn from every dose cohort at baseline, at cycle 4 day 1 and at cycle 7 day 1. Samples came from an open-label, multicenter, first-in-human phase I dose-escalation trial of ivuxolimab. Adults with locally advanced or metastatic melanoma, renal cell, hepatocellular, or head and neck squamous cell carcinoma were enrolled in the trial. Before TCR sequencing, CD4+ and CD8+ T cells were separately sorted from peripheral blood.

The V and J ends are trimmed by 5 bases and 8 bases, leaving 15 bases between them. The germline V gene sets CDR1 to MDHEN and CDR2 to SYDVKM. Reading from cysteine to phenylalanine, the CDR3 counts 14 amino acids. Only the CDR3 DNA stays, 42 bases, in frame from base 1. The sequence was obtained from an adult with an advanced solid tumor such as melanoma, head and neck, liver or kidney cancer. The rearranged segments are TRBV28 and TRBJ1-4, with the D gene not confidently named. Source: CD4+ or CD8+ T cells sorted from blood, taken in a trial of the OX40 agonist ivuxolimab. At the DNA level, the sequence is TGTGCCAGCAGTACGATAAGAAAAGGGGAAAAACTGTTTTTT. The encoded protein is CASSTIRKGEKLFF.